This TCR beta chain was captured in a study of cytomegalovirus exposure and HLA in healthy donors (dated 2017 in TCRdb). Background on the whole study: An earlier analysis of several hundred of the donors reported 250 to 350 Gb of sequence data and some 120 million unique TCR beta sequences from approximately 180 million T cells. Every repertoire in the discovery cohort had been generated on one and the same sequencing platform. Donor age, sex, ethnicity and CMV serostatus were compiled alongside the repertoire data. The number of donors typed differed by locus, with about 629-630 for A, B, C, DRB1 and DQB1, around 500 for DQA1, over 600 for DPA1, and roughly 450 for DPB1. Besides the first cohort of some 670 subjects, a separate validation cohort made up of 90 to 150 different subjects was used. The aim of the study was to test whether cataloging public T cell receptors could identify signatures of past pathogen exposure. An earlier analysis of around 580 of the donors used high-throughput TCR beta sequencing to judge whether each TCR beta V gene segment behaved as functional or pseudogenic. On average, about 240,000 unique TCR beta nucleotide sequences were sequenced per donor among fewer than 500 genotyped donors of the cohort, with 15% to 20% of those sequences being non-productive. Genome-wide SNP genotypes for about 60% of the 666 donors were used in a later genetic analysis, which treated that subset as a discovery cohort. Using immunosequencing, the study profiled T cell repertoires from approximately 700 subjects and related those repertoires to cytomegalovirus serostatus. To predict cytomegalovirus infection status, the study combined high-throughput TCR immunosequencing, statistical association of individual TCRs with disease status, and machine learning. In the later analysis, no new phenotypic data were used to find candidate immune exposures; instead, reliance was placed on TCR beta sequences and their occurrence across donors. A later analysis re-examined previously published TCR beta repertoires from roughly 720 donors and added high-resolution HLA genotyping to investigate patterns of TCR occurrence. An early release covering roughly 640 HLA-typed donors comprised about 290 gigabases of sequencing data and around 80 million unique TCR sequences. Four to six DR-DQ haplotypes were handled as single units for association and clustering because linkage in the cohort was strong. The genetic ancestry cluster associated with self-reported Caucasian donors included roughly four fifths of the 350 to 500 genotyped donors. HLA typing included class I and class II loci at four-digit resolution.

CDR1 and CDR2 (LNHDA, SQIVND) derive from the germline V gene (reference sequence). From its cysteine to its phenylalanine, the CDR3 spans 16 amino acids. Only the CDR3 DNA is retained, 48 bases long and in frame from the first base. For this chain, trimming is 3 bases at the V end and 5 bases at the J end, and the number of junction bases without a gene match is 7. Study-wide findings and limitations: Immune exposure information for the cohort was limited to CMV serostatus. Because HLA typing was unavailable for some donors at each locus, only the typed subset was used in association tests. Correlated functional status among segregating V segments might be attributable to linkage disequilibrium, but an unknown experimental factor could not be ruled out. A later analysis found that most CMV-associated TCR beta chains appeared HLA-restricted, with HLA associations seemingly driven largely by CMV exposure. An association between a missense DCLRE1C variant and V-gene and J-gene trimming of TCR beta chains was found in a later genetic analysis and replicated in an independent cohort. In a later analysis, the rate of TCR association differed among HLA loci, with DRB1 alleles having the most associated TCRs and HLA-C alleles having the fewest. Broadly in line with IMGT annotations, most TCR beta V segments showed up in productive rearrangements about 87% or about 30% of the time in an earlier analysis of some 590 of the donors. A cluster of highly shared sequence variants was judged likely to be a technical artifact of the sequencing pipeline. A total of 150 or so TCR beta chains were listed by the study as associated with cytomegalovirus. Cytomegalovirus status was reported to be diagnosed by the classifier with high specificity and sensitivity in both the original and validation cohorts. Some IMGT-functional V segments, including TRBV6-2 and TRBV6-3, could not be distinguished by the 87-base-pair reads and were therefore excluded. It was suggested by the authors that the approach could potentially be generalized to other disease states and immunological phenotypes. A later analysis associated roughly 17,000 TCR beta sequences with specific HLA alleles at a false discovery rate of 0.05. Compared with the roughly 700-donor mean, donors in an Asian-associated ancestry cluster had fewer N-insertions in productive TCRs, according to a later genetic analysis. Only TCR beta chains were sequenced in this cohort, and the absence of alpha or paired-chain data limited detectable features. In a later analysis, HLA-associated TCR beta chains showed more clonal expansion and lower generation probabilities than non-associated chains that were equally common. Several of the top co-occurrence clusters appeared to be linked to parvovirus B19, influenza, CMV and Epstein-Barr virus, according to a later analysis. In vitro tests confirmed that three of the cytomegalovirus-associated TCR beta chains recognize cytomegalovirus antigens. Most TCR sequences were seen in very few donors, while some public TCRs were found in many individuals. The presence/absence analyses assumed that sequencing depth was roughly uniform across donors, and that assumption may not be true. Because counts were too low, around 17 rarely observed V segments, including chromosome 9 orphons, were left out of the earlier analysis of approximately 500 of the donors. A further reported finding was that TCR beta sequences accurately predicted the HLA-A and HLA-B alleles for most subjects in the first cohort. Strong co-occurrence of HLA alleles, especially DR and DQ, made assigning TCR associations to individual alleles difficult.

Concerning this clone: No cognate antigen has been identified for it. There are no base qualities to consult, and no much larger clone falls within one base.

The cohort consisted of 650 to 850 healthy bone marrow donors. Cohort members were all nominally healthy when sampled, although unrecorded immune exposures were likely present. The donor tested CMV seronegative and was one of the 352 seronegative cohort members. A peripheral blood sample was collected from each donor, and TCR beta sequencing was performed on peripheral blood mononuclear cells. The Qiagen DNeasy Blood Extraction Kit was used to extract genomic DNA from the blood cell samples. The library was made by the immunoSEQ multiplex PCR assay. A mixture of 60 forward primers for TCR Vbeta segments and 13 reverse primers for TCR Jbeta segments was used in the multiplex PCR. Amplification of the CDR3 region of rearranged TCR beta genes was performed with a multiplex PCR assay on genomic DNA. The amplified TCR beta libraries were sequenced on the Illumina HiSeq System as 87-base-pair reads. As for the original processing: Across the roughly 640 repertoires, a later analysis counted some 80 million unique TCR beta chains, some 11 million of which were shared by at least two donors. A nearest-neighbor algorithm error-corrected the raw reads and collapsed the reads into unique sequences, merging closely related sequences to remove PCR and sequencing errors. CDR3 sequences were aligned to IMGT reference sequences to assign V, D and J gene segments. For a sequence to be retained, a match of at least six nucleotides to both a V gene segment and a J gene segment was required. A rearrangement counted as productive if the CDR3 had no stop codons and remained in frame with V and J, and every other rearrangement counted as non-productive. Following IMGT convention, CDR3 was defined as the stretch from the second conserved V-encoded cysteine up to the conserved J-encoded phenylalanine. In an earlier analysis of more than 550 of the donors, sequences lacking an unambiguous match to a single V gene segment were excluded. An earlier analysis of some 610 of the donors called V segments functional above 56.7% productive rearrangements and segregating when the between-donor standard deviation exceeded 5%. A statistical classification framework was developed to diagnose cytomegalovirus status using the catalog of TCR beta chain sequences. V and J gene assignment, in a later analysis, came from comparing TCR nucleotide sequences with IMGT/GENE-DB human TR gene sequences. A later analysis assigned CDR3 sequences and most-parsimonious VDJ recombination scenarios with the TCRdist pipeline. In a later analysis, each TCR beta chain was defined by its CDR3 amino acid sequence together with its V-gene family, and reads without a unique V-gene family were excluded. As a way to deal with suspected cross-contamination and a sequencing artifact, a later analysis dropped 640 or so nucleotide sequences that were highly shared and had low generation probability. In a later analysis, a clonal expansion index for each public chain was calculated from normalized within-repertoire ranks of inferred template counts. In a later analysis, generation probabilities were computed with a VDJ recombination model fitted to out-of-frame rearrangements, and the resulting probabilities were checked against IGoR. In a later analysis, TCR-TCR, TCR-HLA and TCR-CMV co-occurrence was scored with hypergeometric tests, and a repertoire-size bias correction was applied to TCR pairs. In a later analysis, false discovery rates were estimated by permuting HLA or CMV assignments 20 times. In a later analysis, co-occurring TCRs were grouped using DBSCAN, with TCRdist sequence similarity added in when clustering inside HLA-allele-positive subsets. Repertoires with fewer than 30,000 or more than 120,000 public chains were left out of co-occurrence clustering, as were about 5 repertoires with anomalous nucleotide sharing. TCRdb mirrors the immuneACCESS table, restricted to in-frame sequences. Some clones are absent from its copies; in checked studies, under half trace to an unresolved V gene, and the reason for the others is unknown. From that table come the V and J calls and clone size; the DNA was used to work out D and trimming. For this sample there are 200,000 to 250,000 clones; over 80% appear just once. The ten largest clones take up over 0.65% of the sample.

The TCR was taken from a boy between 2 and 15 years old in good health and CMV-seronegative. The chain was built from TRBV19 and TRBJ2-1, with 10 bases in between that match TRBD2. Sequences were obtained from PBMCs. The DNA sequence follows: TGTGCCAGTAGTATCGGGGAGCGGGGGGGCCACAATGAGCAGTTCTTC. Its translation reads: CASSIGERGGHNEQFF.